This TCR beta chain was captured in a study of T-cell reconstitution after alpha-beta-depleted transplantation in children. This CDR3 comprises 15 residues. V was shortened by 10 bases and J by 10 bases, with 25 bases between the two germline ends. Per germline, CDR1 MNHNS and CDR2 SASEGT. Preparing the TCRbeta library involved the use of unique molecular identifiers. TCRdb passed the PCR reads through MiXCR, listing each CDR3 protein once. The table has about a million distinct CDR3 sequences, 25% to 35% seen once; the top ten hold 28%. This clonotype was seen a handful of times. The chain recombines TRBV6-1 with TRBJ1-4, with D maybe TRBD1 (5 bases). This TCR was recovered from a boy in the first two years of life who had a stem cell transplant for SCID, so the T cells may come from the graft donor. The sample consisted of PBMCs, mostly from graft donor cells, taken 360 days after TCRalphabeta/CD19-depleted stem cell transplant. The CDR3 protein is CATINNGGLEGKLFF. CDR3 DNA: TGTGCCACAATCAACAATGGGGGTCTGGAGGGAAAACTGTTTTTT.